The TCR beta chain described here comes from a study of preoperative IRX-2 immunotherapy in early breast cancer. Treatment indicated: preoperative locoregional IRX-2 cytokine immunotherapy. This phase Ib study tested locoregional IRX-2 cytokine immunotherapy given before surgery. V was pared by 2 bases and J by 4 bases, with 8 bases between. The CDR3 sequence is 13 residues long. Germline V CDR1 and CDR2: ENHRY, SYGVKD. The assay was immunoSEQ multiplex PCR, and TCRdb's table has in-frame clones only and misses some. The sample includes 30,000 or so clones, 82% of them seen just once. The receptor was derived from a human donor with breast cancer. The genes are TRBV10-3 and TRBJ2-5; no definite D call. Sample collection occurred from a patient treated with IRX-2 immunotherapy. The CDR3 region is CAISELTLETQYF. CDR3 DNA: TGTGCCATCAGTGAGCTTACATTAGAGACCCAGTACTTC.